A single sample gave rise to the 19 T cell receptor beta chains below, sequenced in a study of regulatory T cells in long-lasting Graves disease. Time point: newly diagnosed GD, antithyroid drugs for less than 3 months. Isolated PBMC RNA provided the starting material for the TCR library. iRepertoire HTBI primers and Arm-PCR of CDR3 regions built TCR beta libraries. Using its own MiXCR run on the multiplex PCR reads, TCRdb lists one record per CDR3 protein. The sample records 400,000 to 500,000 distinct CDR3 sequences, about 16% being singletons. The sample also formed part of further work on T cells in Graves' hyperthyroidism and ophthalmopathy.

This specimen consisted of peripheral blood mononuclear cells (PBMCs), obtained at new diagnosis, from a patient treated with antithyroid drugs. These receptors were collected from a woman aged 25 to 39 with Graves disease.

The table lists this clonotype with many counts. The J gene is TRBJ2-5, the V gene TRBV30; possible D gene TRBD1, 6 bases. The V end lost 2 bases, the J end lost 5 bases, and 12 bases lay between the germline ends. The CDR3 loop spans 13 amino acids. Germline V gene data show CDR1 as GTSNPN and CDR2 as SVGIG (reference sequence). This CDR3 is CAWSKGDFETQYF. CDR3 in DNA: TGTGCCTGGAGTAAGGGGGATTTCGAGACCCAGTACTTC.

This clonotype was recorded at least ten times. CDR3: CASGIENIQYF. CDR3 nucleotides: TGTGCCAGCGGAATAGAGAACATTCAGTACTTC. This chain connects TRBV12-3 or TRBV12-4 to TRBJ2-4; D unresolved. CDR3 length equals 11 residues. Trimming removed 8 bases from V and 7 bases from J, with 9 bases in between.

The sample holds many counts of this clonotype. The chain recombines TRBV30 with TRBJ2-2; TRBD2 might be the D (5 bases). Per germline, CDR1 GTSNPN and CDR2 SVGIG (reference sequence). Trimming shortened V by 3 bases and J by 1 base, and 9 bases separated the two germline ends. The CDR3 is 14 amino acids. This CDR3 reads CAWRFAGNTGELFF. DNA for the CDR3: TGTGCCTGGAGGTTTGCGGGGAACACCGGGGAGCTGTTTTTT.

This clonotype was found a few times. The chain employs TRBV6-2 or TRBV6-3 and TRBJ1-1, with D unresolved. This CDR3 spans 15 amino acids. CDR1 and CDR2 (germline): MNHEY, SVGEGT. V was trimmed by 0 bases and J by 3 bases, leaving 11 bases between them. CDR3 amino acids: CASSYSRQVDTEAFF. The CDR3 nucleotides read TGTGCCAGCAGTTACTCGCGGCAAGTGGACACTGAAGCTTTCTTT.

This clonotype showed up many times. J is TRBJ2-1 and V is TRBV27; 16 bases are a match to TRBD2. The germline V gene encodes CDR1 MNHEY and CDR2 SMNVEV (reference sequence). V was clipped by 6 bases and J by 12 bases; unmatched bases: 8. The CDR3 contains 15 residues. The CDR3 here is CASSPPGLAGGWQFF. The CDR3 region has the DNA TGTGCCAGCAGCCCCCCGGGACTAGCGGGAGGGTGGCAGTTCTTC.

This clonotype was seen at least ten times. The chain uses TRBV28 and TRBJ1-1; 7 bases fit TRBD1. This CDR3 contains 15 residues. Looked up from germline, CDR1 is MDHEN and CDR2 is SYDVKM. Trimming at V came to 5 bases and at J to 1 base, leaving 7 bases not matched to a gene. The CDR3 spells CASSRLRDRNTEAFF. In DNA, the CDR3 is TGTGCCAGCAGTCGCCTCCGGGACAGGAACACTGAAGCTTTCTTT.

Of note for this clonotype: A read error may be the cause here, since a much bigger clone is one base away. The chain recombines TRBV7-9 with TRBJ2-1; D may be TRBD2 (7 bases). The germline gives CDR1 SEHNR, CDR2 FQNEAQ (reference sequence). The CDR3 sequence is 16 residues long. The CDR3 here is CGSSLGGLRTSNEQFF. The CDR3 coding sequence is TGTGGCAGCAGCTTAGGGGGACTACGAACGTCCAATGAGCAGTTCTTC.

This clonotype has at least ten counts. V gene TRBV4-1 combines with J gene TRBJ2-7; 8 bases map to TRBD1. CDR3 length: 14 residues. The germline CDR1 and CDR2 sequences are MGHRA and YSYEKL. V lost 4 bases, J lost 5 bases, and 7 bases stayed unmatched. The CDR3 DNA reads TGCGCCAGCAGCCCGCGGACAGGGTACCACGAGCAGTACTTC. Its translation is CASSPRTGYHEQYF.

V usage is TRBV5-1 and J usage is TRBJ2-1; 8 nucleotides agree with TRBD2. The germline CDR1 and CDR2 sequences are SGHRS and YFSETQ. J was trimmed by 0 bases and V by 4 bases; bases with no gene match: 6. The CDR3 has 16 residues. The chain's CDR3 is CASSREGESSYNEQFF. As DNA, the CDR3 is TGCGCCAGCAGCCGGGAGGGGGAAAGCTCCTACAATGAGCAGTTCTTC.

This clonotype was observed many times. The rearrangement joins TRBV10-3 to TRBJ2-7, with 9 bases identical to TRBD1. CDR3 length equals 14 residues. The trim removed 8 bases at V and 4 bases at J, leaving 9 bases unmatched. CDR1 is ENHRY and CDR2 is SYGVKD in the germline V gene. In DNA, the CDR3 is TGTGCCATCGGTCGGGACAGGGATAATTACGAGCAGTACTTC. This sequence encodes CAIGRDRDNYEQYF.

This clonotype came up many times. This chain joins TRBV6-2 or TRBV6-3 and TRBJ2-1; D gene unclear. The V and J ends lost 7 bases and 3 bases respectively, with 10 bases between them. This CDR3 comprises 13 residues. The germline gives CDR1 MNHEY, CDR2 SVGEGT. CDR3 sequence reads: CASTVGLYNEQFF. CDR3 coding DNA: TGTGCCAGCACGGTGGGCCTCTACAATGAGCAGTTCTTC.

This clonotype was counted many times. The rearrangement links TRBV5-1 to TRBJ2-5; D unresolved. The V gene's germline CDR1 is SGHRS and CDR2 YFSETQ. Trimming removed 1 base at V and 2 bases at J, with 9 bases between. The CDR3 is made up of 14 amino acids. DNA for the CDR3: TGCGCCAGCAGCTTGCTGAGTTTACAAGAGACCCAGTACTTC. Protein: CASSLLSLQETQYF.

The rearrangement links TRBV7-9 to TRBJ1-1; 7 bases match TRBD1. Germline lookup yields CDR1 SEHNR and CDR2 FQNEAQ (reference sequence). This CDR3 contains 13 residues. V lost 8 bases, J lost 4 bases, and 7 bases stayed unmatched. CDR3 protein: CASGNYRGTEAFF. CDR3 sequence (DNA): TGTGCCAGCGGGAACTACAGGGGCACTGAAGCTTTCTTT.

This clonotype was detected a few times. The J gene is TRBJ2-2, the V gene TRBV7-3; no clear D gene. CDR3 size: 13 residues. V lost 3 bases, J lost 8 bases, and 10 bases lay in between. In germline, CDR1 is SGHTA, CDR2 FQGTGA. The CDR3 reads CASSFWVTGELFF. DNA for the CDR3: TGTGCCAGCAGCTTCTGGGTTACTGGGGAGCTGTTTTTT.

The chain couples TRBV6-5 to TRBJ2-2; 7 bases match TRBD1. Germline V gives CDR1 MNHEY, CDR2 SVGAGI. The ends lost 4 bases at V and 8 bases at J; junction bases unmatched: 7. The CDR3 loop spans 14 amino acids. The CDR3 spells CASSSRTGWGELFF. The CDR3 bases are TGTGCCAGCAGTTCTAGGACAGGCTGGGGGGAGCTGTTTTTT.

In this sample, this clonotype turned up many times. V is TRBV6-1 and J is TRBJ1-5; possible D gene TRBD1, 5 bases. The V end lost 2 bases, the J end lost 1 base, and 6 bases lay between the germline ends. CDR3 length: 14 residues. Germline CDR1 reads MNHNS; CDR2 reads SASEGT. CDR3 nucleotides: TGTGCCAGCAGTGAATGGGGGAGCAATCAGCCCCAGCATTTT. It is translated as CASSEWGSNQPQHF.

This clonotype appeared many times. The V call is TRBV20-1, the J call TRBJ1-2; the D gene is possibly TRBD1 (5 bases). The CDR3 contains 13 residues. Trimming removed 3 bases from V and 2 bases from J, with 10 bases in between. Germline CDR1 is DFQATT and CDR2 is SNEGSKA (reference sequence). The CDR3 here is CSARDTLNYGYTF. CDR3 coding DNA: TGCAGTGCTAGGGACACCCTCAACTATGGCTACACCTTC.

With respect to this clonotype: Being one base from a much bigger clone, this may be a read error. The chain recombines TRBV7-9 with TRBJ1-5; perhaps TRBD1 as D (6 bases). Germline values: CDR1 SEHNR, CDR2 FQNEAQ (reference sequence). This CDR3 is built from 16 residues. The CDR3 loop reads CASSSPAGARNQPLHF. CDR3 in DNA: TGTGCCAGCAGCTCCCCGGCGGGGGCTCGCAATCAGCCCCTGCATTTT.

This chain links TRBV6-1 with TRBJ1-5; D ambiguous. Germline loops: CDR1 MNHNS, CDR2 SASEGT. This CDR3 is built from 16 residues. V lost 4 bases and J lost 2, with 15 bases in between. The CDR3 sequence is CASSGYGPLGNQPQHF. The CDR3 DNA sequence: TGTGCCAGCAGTGGTTACGGCCCCCTGGGCAATCAGCCCCAGCATTTT.